The subject of this entry is one T cell receptor (beta chain). This sample stems from a study of blood T cell repertoires in COVID-19. Whole-study context: Donors in the United States, Italy and Spain gave samples during acute or convalescent COVID-19. The cDNA or gDNA used as material had been derived from T cells, B-cell-depleted T cells, or PBMCs.

The protocol was immunoSEQ multiplex PCR, while the TCRdb copy is restricted to in-frame clones and leaves out a portion. The sample shows approximately 150,000 clones, 80% to 90% of them seen only once. J lost 8 bases, V lost 1 base, and 10 bases had no gene match. The CDR3 sequence is 15 residues long. From germline, CDR1 is LNHNV and CDR2 YYDKDF (reference sequence). Sequenced material: peripheral blood. The sequence was obtained from a woman between 65 and 79 years old with acute or convalescent COVID-19. V usage is TRBV15 and J usage is TRBJ1-2; 7 bases are shared with TRBD1. The CDR3 bases are TGTGCCACCAGCAGAGGGCAGGGGGAAAGCTCCGGCTACACCTTC. This encodes CATSRGQGESSGYTF.